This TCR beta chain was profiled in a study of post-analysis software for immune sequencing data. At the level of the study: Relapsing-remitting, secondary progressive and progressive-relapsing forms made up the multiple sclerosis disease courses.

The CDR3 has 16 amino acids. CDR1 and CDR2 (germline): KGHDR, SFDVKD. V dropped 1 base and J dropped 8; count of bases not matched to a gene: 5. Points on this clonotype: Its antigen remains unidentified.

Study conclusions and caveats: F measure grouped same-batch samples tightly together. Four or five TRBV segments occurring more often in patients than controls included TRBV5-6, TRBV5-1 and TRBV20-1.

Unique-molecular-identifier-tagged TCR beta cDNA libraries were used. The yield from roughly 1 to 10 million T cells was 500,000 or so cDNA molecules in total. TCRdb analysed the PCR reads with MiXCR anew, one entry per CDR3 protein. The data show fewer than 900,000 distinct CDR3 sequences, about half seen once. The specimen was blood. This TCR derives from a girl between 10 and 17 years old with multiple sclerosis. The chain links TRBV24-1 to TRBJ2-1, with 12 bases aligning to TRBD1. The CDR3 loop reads CATSDFMGQGADEQFF. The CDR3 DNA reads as TGTGCCACCAGTGATTTCATGGGACAGGGGGCCGATGAGCAGTTCTTC.